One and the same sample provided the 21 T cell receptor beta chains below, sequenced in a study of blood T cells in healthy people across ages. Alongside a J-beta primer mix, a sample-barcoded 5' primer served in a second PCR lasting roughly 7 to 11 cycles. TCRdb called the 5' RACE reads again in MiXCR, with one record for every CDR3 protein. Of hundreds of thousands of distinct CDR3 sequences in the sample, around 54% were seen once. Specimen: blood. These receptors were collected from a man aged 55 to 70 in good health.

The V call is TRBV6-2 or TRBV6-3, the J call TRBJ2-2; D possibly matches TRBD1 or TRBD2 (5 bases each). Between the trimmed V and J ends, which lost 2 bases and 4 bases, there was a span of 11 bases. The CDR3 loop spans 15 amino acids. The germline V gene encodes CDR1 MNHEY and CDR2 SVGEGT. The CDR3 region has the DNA TGTGCCAGCAGTTACGTGGGGGAGACCACCGGGGAGCTGTTTTTT. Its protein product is CASSYVGETTGELFF.

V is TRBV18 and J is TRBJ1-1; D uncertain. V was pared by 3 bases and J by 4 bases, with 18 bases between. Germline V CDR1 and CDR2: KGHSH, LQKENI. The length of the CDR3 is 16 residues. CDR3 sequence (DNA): TGTGCCAGCTCACCCCTTGAGGTGGGAGAAGGCACTGAAGCTTTCTTT. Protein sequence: CASSPLEVGEGTEAFF.

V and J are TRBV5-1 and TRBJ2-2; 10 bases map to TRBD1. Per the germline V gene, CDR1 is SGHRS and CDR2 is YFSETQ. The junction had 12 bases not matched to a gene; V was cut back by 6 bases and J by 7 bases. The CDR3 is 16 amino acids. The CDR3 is CASTPGDRGIGGELFF. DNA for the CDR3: TGCGCCAGCACCCCGGGGGACAGGGGAATTGGCGGGGAGCTGTTTTTT.

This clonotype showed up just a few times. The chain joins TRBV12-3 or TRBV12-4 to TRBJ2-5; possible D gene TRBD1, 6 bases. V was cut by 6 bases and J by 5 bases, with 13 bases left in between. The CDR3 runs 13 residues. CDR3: CASSLDRSETQYF. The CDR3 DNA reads TGTGCCAGCAGCCTAGACAGGTCTGAGACCCAGTACTTC.

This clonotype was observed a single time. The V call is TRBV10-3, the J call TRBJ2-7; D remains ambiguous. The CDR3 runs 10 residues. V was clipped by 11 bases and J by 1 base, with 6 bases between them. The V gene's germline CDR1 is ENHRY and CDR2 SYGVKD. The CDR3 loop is CARPSYEQYF. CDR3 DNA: TGTGCCCGCCCATCCTACGAGCAGTACTTC.

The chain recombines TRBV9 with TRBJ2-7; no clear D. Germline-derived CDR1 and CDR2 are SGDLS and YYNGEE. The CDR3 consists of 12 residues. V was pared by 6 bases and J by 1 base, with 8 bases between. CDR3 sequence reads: CASIPGSYEQYF. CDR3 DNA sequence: TGTGCCAGCATCCCTGGTTCCTACGAGCAGTACTTC.

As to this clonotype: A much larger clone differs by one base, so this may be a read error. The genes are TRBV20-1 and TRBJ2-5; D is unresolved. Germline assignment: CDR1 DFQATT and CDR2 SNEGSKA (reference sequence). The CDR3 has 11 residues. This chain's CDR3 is CSASTGETRYF. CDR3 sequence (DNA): TGCAGTGCTAGCACTGGCGAGACCCGGTACTTC.

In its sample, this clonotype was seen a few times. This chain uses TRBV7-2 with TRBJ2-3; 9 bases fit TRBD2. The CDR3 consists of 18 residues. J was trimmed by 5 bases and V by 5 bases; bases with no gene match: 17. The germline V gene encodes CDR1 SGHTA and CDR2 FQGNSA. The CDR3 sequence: CASSHNISGGPRLDTQYF. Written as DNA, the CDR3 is TGTGCCAGCAGCCACAATATTAGCGGGGGCCCTCGGCTAGATACGCAGTATTTT. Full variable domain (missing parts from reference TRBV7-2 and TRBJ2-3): GAGVSQSPSNKVTEKGKDVELRCDPISGHTALYWYRQSLGQGLEFLIYFQGNSAPDKSGLPSDRFSAERTGGSVSTLTIQRTQQEDSAVYLCASSHNISGGPRLDTQYFGPGTRLTVL.

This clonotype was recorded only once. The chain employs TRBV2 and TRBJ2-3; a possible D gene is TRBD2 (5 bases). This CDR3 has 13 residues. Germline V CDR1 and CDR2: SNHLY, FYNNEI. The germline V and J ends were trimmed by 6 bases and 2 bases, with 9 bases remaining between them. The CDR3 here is CASSGEITDTQYF. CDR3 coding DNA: TGTGCCAGCAGCGGGGAGATCACAGATACGCAGTATTTT.

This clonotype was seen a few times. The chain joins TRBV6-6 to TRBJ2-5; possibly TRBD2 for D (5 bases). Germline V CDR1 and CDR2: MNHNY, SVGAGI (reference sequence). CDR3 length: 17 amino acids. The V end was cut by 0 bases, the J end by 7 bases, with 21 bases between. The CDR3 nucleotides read TGTGCCAGCAGTTACTCGTCGCAGGCAAAGCGCGGGTGGACCCAGTACTTC. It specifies CASSYSSQAKRGWTQYF.

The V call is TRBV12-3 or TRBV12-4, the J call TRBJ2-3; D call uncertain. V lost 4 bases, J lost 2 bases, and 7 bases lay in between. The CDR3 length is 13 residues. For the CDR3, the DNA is TGTGCCAGCAGTTCTCAGCTCACAGATACGCAGTATTTT. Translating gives CASSSQLTDTQYF.

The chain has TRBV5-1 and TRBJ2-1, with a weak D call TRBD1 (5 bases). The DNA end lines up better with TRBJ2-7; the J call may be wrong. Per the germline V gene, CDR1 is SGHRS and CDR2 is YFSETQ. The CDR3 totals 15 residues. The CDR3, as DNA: TGCGCCAGCAGCTTGTTACAGGACCCCTACAATGAGCAGTACTTC. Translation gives CASSLLQDPYNEQYF.

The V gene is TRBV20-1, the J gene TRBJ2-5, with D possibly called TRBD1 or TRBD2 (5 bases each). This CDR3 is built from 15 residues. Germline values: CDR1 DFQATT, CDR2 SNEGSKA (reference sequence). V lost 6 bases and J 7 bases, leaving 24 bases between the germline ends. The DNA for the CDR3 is TGCAGTGCAAGCACGTCCGGGACGCTTCAGAGGACCCAGTACTTC. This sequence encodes CSASTSGTLQRTQYF.

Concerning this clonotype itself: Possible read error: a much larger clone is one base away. CDR3 loop: CAISRTGNYGYTF. In nucleotides, the CDR3 is TGTGCCATCAGCCGGACAGGGAACTATGGCTACACCTTC. The V and J genes are TRBV10-3 and TRBJ1-2; 8 nucleotides line up with TRBD1. The CDR3 has 13 residues. Trimming took 6 bases from V and 2 from J; bases not matched to a gene: 2. CDR1 is ENHRY, CDR2 SYGVKD, per germline.

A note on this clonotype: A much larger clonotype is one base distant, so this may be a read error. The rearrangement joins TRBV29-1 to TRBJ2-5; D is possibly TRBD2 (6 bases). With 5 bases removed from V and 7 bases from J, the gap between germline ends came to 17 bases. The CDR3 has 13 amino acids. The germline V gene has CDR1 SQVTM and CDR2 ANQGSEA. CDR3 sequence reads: CSVLCRQGGTQYF. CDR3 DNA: TGCAGCGTTCTCTGCCGCCAGGGAGGGACCCAGTACTTC.

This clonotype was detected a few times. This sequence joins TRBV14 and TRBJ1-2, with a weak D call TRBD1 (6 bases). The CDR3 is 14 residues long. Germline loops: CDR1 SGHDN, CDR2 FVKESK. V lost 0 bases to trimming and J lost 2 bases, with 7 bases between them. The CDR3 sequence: CASSQEGGNYGYTF. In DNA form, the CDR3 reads TGTGCCAGCAGCCAAGAAGGGGGAAACTATGGCTACACCTTC.

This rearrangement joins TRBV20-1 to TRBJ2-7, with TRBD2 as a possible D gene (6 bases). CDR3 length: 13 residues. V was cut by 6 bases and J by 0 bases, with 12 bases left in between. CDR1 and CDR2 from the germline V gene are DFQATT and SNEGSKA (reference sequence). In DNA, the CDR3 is TGCAGTGCAAGCGGGTCCCACTCCTACGAGCAGTACTTC. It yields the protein CSASGSHSYEQYF.

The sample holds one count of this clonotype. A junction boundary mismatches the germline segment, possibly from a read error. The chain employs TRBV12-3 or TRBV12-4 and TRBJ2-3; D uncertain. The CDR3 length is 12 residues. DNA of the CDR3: TGTGCCAGCAGTTTAGGGGCAGATATGCAGTATTTT. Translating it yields CASSLGADMQYF.

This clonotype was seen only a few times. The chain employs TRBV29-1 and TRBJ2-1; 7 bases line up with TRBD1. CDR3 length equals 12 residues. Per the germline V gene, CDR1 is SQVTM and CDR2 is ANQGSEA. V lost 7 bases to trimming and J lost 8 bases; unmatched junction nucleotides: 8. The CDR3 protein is CSAYRGGDEQFF. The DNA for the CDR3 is TGCAGCGCTTACAGGGGTGGCGATGAGCAGTTCTTC.

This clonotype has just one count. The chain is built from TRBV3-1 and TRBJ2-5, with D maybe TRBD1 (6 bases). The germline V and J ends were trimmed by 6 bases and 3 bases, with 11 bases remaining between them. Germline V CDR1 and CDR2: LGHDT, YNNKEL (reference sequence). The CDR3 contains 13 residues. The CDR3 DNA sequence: TGTGCCAGCAGTCACAGGGTTGAAGAGACCCAGTACTTC. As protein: CASSHRVEETQYF.

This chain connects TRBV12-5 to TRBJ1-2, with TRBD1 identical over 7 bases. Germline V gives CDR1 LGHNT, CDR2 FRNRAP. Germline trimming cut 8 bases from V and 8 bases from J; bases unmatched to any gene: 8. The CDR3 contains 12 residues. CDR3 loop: CASREDRRGYTF. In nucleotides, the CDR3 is TGTGCTAGTCGTGAGGACAGGAGGGGCTACACCTTC. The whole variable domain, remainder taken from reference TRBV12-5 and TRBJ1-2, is DARVTQTPRHKVTEMGQEVTMRCQPILGHNTVFWYRQTMMQGLELLAYFRNRAPLDDSGMPKDRFSAEMPDATLATLKIQPSEPRDSAVYFCASREDRRGYTFGSGTRLTVV.